Listed below are T cell receptor beta chains from one sample, sequenced in a study of T cell responses to AZD1222 COVID-19 vaccine. The data were produced by immunoSEQ multiplex PCR, yet TCRdb's version contains in-frame clones alone and is incomplete. The table shows fewer than 130,000 clones, with roughly nine tenths occurring only once. The source was peripheral blood, collected 28 days after the second AZD1222 dose. Every receptor here comes from an adult who received the AZD1222 COVID-19 vaccine. CDR3s include the opening cysteine and the closing phenylalanine or tryptophan. The D gene is left open where the match is weak. For some rows the clone size is stated as once, few or many, or as a class when expanded; others skip it.

v_gene: TRBV6-5
d_gene: TRBD1
abundance: once
j_gene: TRBJ1-2
CDR3nt: TGTGCCAGCAGGCAACAGGGGTATGGGACCTATGGCTACACCTTC
CDR3aa: CASRQQGYGTYGYTF

v_gene: TRBV4-1
d_gene: -
abundance: -
j_gene: TRBJ1-1
CDR3nt: TGCGCCAGCAGCCAGCCAAGCGCAGGGATAAACACTGAAGCTTTCTTT
CDR3aa: CASSQPSAGINTEAFF

v_gene: TRBV3-1/TRBV3-2
d_gene: -
abundance: -
j_gene: TRBJ1-2
CDR3nt: TGTGCCAGCAGCCAAGAAGATGGCTACACCTTC
CDR3aa: CASSQEDGYTF

v_gene: TRBV2
d_gene: -
abundance: -
j_gene: TRBJ1-2
CDR3nt: TGTGCCAGCAGTGCCGAGACAGGTTCCTATGGCTACACCTTC
CDR3aa: CASSAETGSYGYTF

v_gene: TRBV18
d_gene: -
abundance: -
j_gene: TRBJ2-2
CDR3nt: TGTGCCAGCCGATACACTCAGGGGAACGGGGAGCTGTTTTTT
CDR3aa: CASRYTQGNGELFF

v_gene: TRBV2
d_gene: -
abundance: -
j_gene: TRBJ2-3
CDR3nt: TGTGCCAGCAAGGGGGGGGTTAGCACAGATACGCAGTATTTT
CDR3aa: CASKGGVSTDTQYF

v_gene: TRBV5-1
d_gene: -
abundance: -
j_gene: TRBJ2-7
CDR3nt: TGCGCCAGCAGCTTGGGAGTATTTGCGGGTAGCTCCTACGAGCAGTACTTC
CDR3aa: CASSLGVFAGSSYEQYF

v_gene: TRBV24-1
d_gene: -
abundance: -
j_gene: TRBJ2-7
CDR3nt: TGTGCCACCAGTGATCCGGACCTCTCCTACGAGCAGTACTTC
CDR3aa: CATSDPDLSYEQYF

v_gene: TRBV19
d_gene: -
abundance: -
j_gene: TRBJ1-6
CDR3nt: TGTGCCAGTACGGGGACGGTAAATTCACCCCTCCACTTT
CDR3aa: CASTGTVNSPLHF

v_gene: TRBV7-8
d_gene: TRBD1
abundance: -
j_gene: TRBJ2-5
CDR3nt: TGTGCCAGCAGCGGCTTCCGGGACAGAAAAGAGACCCAGTACTTC
CDR3aa: CASSGFRDRKETQYF

v_gene: TRBV4-1
d_gene: TRBD2
abundance: -
j_gene: TRBJ2-3
CDR3nt: TGCGCCAGCAGCCAGGATGGACTAGCGGGTTCCCCAGATACGCAGTATTTT
CDR3aa: CASSQDGLAGSPDTQYF

v_gene: TRBV5-4
d_gene: -
abundance: once
j_gene: TRBJ2-1
CDR3nt: TGTGCCAGCAGCTTGGAACCAGAATCCTACAATGAGCAGTTCTTC
CDR3aa: CASSLEPESYNEQFF

v_gene: TRBV2
d_gene: -
abundance: few
j_gene: TRBJ1-1
CDR3nt: TGTGCCAGCAGTGTGAACACTGAAGCTTTCTTT
CDR3aa: CASSVNTEAFF

v_gene: TRBV4-1
d_gene: -
abundance: -
j_gene: TRBJ2-5
CDR3nt: TGCGCCAGCAGCCAAGCCCCCCCCGGGACACTCGTAGAGACCCAGTACTTC
CDR3aa: CASSQAPPGTLVETQYF

v_gene: TRBV5-1
d_gene: -
abundance: -
j_gene: TRBJ2-5
CDR3nt: TGCGCCAGCAGCTTGGATTCGTTGGGACGGACCCAGTACTTC
CDR3aa: CASSLDSLGRTQYF

v_gene: TRBV7-3
d_gene: -
abundance: -
j_gene: TRBJ1-6
CDR3nt: TGTGCCAGCAGCGCCGACTCAGCCAGAGATTCACCCCTCCACTTT
CDR3aa: CASSADSARDSPLHF

v_gene: TRBV6-5
d_gene: -
abundance: -
j_gene: TRBJ2-1
CDR3nt: TGTGCCAGCAGTTACTCGAGGCTACTCAACAATGAGCAGTTCTTC
CDR3aa: CASSYSRLLNNEQFF

v_gene: TRBV7-9
d_gene: TRBD1
abundance: -
j_gene: TRBJ2-1
CDR3nt: TGTGCCAGCAGCTTAGTGACAGGGTCAGGTGAGCAGTTCTTC
CDR3aa: CASSLVTGSGEQFF

v_gene: TRBV18
d_gene: TRBD2
abundance: once
j_gene: TRBJ2-2
CDR3nt: TGTGCCAGCTTAAGCGGGATTGGCGGGGAGCTGTTTTTT
CDR3aa: CASLSGIGGELFF

v_gene: TRBV19
d_gene: -
abundance: -
j_gene: TRBJ1-6
CDR3nt: TGTGCCAGTAGTGGATACAGGGTAGGAAATTCACCCCTCCACTTT
CDR3aa: CASSGYRVGNSPLHF

v_gene: TRBV27
d_gene: TRBD2
abundance: -
j_gene: TRBJ2-2
CDR3nt: TGTGCCAGCAGTCATCGACTAGCGGGAGGGGTTGACACCGGGGAGCTGTTTTTT
CDR3aa: CASSHRLAGGVDTGELFF

v_gene: TRBV5-1
d_gene: TRBD1
abundance: -
j_gene: TRBJ1-1
CDR3nt: TGCGCCAGCCGGGGGACAGGGATAAGGAACACTGAAGCTTTCTTT
CDR3aa: CASRGTGIRNTEAFF

v_gene: TRBV5-1
d_gene: TRBD1
abundance: once
j_gene: TRBJ1-3
CDR3nt: TGCGCCAGCAGCGGCAACCCGTGGACAGGCCAATACCACTCTGGAAACACCATATATTTT
CDR3aa: CASSGNPWTGQYHSGNTIYF

v_gene: TRBV29-1
d_gene: TRBD1
abundance: -
j_gene: TRBJ2-7
CDR3nt: TGCAGCGTTGATAAGGGAGCGACGAGTGCGGGACAGGGTTCGCAGTACTTC
CDR3aa: CSVDKGATSAGQGSQYF

v_gene: TRBV10-3
d_gene: -
abundance: -
j_gene: TRBJ1-1
CDR3nt: TGTGCCATCAGTGGACAGTTGAACACTGAAGCTTTCTTT
CDR3aa: CAISGQLNTEAFF

v_gene: TRBV28
d_gene: -
abundance: -
j_gene: TRBJ2-2
CDR3nt: TGTGCCAGCAGTTTCTTAGCCCCCGGGGAGCTGTTTTTT
CDR3aa: CASSFLAPGELFF

v_gene: TRBV25-1
d_gene: -
abundance: -
j_gene: TRBJ1-2
CDR3nt: TGTGCCAGCAGTGAAGGGGGATGGGGCTACACCTTC
CDR3aa: CASSEGGWGYTF

v_gene: TRBV9
d_gene: TRBD1
abundance: -
j_gene: TRBJ1-2
CDR3nt: TGTGCCAGCAGCCCTCGGACAGGGCACTATGGCTACACCTTC
CDR3aa: CASSPRTGHYGYTF

v_gene: TRBV6-6
d_gene: -
abundance: -
j_gene: TRBJ1-4
CDR3nt: TGTGCCAGCAGTATACGGGCTAATGAAAAACTGTTTTTT
CDR3aa: CASSIRANEKLFF

v_gene: TRBV4-3
d_gene: -
abundance: few
j_gene: TRBJ1-5
CDR3nt: TGCGCCAGCAGCCGGGGGACCGGCTATCAGCCCCAGCATTTT
CDR3aa: CASSRGTGYQPQHF

v_gene: TRBV7-9
d_gene: -
abundance: -
j_gene: TRBJ1-1
CDR3nt: TGTGCCAGCAGCTTACGAATGAACACTGAAGCTTTCTTT
CDR3aa: CASSLRMNTEAFF

v_gene: TRBV30
d_gene: -
abundance: -
j_gene: TRBJ1-2
CDR3nt: TGTGCCGGACTAAACACGGGGAAGAAAGGCTACACCTTC
CDR3aa: CAGLNTGKKGYTF

v_gene: TRBV2
d_gene: -
abundance: -
j_gene: TRBJ1-4
CDR3nt: TGTGCCAGCAGTGGACAGCTAACTGCAACTAATGAAAAACTGTTTTTT
CDR3aa: CASSGQLTATNEKLFF

v_gene: TRBV4-1
d_gene: -
abundance: -
j_gene: TRBJ2-1
CDR3nt: TGCGCCAGCAGCCAAGGCAGGACCCCCCTCAATGAGCAGTTCTTC
CDR3aa: CASSQGRTPLNEQFF

v_gene: TRBV5-6
d_gene: -
abundance: -
j_gene: TRBJ2-1
CDR3nt: TGTGCCAGCAGCCCAACCAGACTAGGACCTCCCAGCAATGAGCAGTTCTTC
CDR3aa: CASSPTRLGPPSNEQFF

v_gene: TRBV5-1
d_gene: TRBD1
abundance: -
j_gene: TRBJ1-6
CDR3nt: TGCGCCAGCAGGGGACAGGAGGAATCACCCCTCCACTTT
CDR3aa: CASRGQEESPLHF

v_gene: TRBV2
d_gene: -
abundance: -
j_gene: TRBJ1-2
CDR3nt: TGTGCCAGCAGTGTAGGGAACTATGGCTACACCTTC
CDR3aa: CASSVGNYGYTF

v_gene: TRBV15
d_gene: TRBD1
abundance: once
j_gene: TRBJ1-1
CDR3nt: TGTGCCACCAGCAGAAACAGGGGCGCCAACACTGAAGCTTTCTTT
CDR3aa: CATSRNRGANTEAFF

v_gene: TRBV3-1/TRBV3-2
d_gene: TRBD2
abundance: -
j_gene: TRBJ2-7
CDR3nt: TGTGCCAGCAGCCAAGGTGGTAGCGGGAGGGCAAAGCAGTACTTC
CDR3aa: CASSQGGSGRAKQYF

v_gene: TRBV19
d_gene: -
abundance: -
j_gene: TRBJ2-1
CDR3nt: TGTGCCAGTAGTCCGCAGCTAGTTGGGATCGATAATGAGCAGTTCTTC
CDR3aa: CASSPQLVGIDNEQFF

v_gene: TRBV5-4
d_gene: -
abundance: few
j_gene: TRBJ1-1
CDR3nt: TGTGCCAGCAGCTTTGACAGCCCGATAAGGGGCACTGAAGCTTTCTTT
CDR3aa: CASSFDSPIRGTEAFF

v_gene: TRBV20-1
d_gene: -
abundance: -
j_gene: TRBJ2-7
CDR3nt: TGCAGTGCTAGAACCGGGTTCGAGCAGTACTTC
CDR3aa: CSARTGFEQYF

v_gene: TRBV5-5
d_gene: TRBD2
abundance: -
j_gene: TRBJ2-7
CDR3nt: TGTGCCAGCAGCTTGGCCGGGACTAGCGCGTACGAGCAGTACTTC
CDR3aa: CASSLAGTSAYEQYF

v_gene: TRBV9
d_gene: TRBD2
abundance: -
j_gene: TRBJ2-1
CDR3nt: TGTGCCAGCAGTATAACTAGCGGGAGGCCATACAATGAGCAGTTCTTC
CDR3aa: CASSITSGRPYNEQFF

v_gene: TRBV27
d_gene: -
abundance: -
j_gene: TRBJ1-4
CDR3nt: TGTGCCAGCAGTTTAACCGGGTTAAGTTATGAAAAACTGTTTTTT
CDR3aa: CASSLTGLSYEKLFF

v_gene: TRBV5-4
d_gene: -
abundance: -
j_gene: TRBJ1-1
CDR3nt: TGTGCCAGCAGCCGTATGAACACTGAAGCTTTCTTT
CDR3aa: CASSRMNTEAFF

v_gene: TRBV23-1
d_gene: -
abundance: -
j_gene: TRBJ2-7
CDR3nt: TGCGCCAGCAGTCAATCGAGCGGGTGGGGGGCAGTCTACGAGCAGTACTTC
CDR3aa: CASSQSSGWGAVYEQYF

v_gene: TRBV7-3
d_gene: -
abundance: -
j_gene: TRBJ2-2
CDR3nt: TGTGCCAGCAGCTTAGGGGGGTTACGTACCGGGGAGCTGTTTTTT
CDR3aa: CASSLGGLRTGELFF

v_gene: TRBV28
d_gene: -
abundance: -
j_gene: TRBJ1-1
CDR3nt: TGTGCCAGCAGGCGACCGACAGGCCGGCAGGGCGACACTGAAGCTTTCTTT
CDR3aa: CASRRPTGRQGDTEAFF

v_gene: TRBV5-1
d_gene: -
abundance: -
j_gene: TRBJ1-2
CDR3nt: TGCGCCAGCAGCTTTGGGGCCCACGAAGTTAATGGCTACACCTTC
CDR3aa: CASSFGAHEVNGYTF

v_gene: TRBV19
d_gene: -
abundance: -
j_gene: TRBJ2-7
CDR3nt: TGTGCCAGTAGCTTAGGGGACCGAGAACCCTACGAGCAGTACTTC
CDR3aa: CASSLGDREPYEQYF

v_gene: TRBV2
d_gene: -
abundance: -
j_gene: TRBJ2-5
CDR3nt: TGTGCCAGCAGAGACGCGGCGGAGACCCAGTACTTC
CDR3aa: CASRDAAETQYF

v_gene: TRBV7-9
d_gene: -
abundance: -
j_gene: TRBJ2-7
CDR3nt: TGTGCCAGCAGCTTAATTCCGTCCTCCTACGAGCAGTACTTC
CDR3aa: CASSLIPSSYEQYF

v_gene: TRBV30
d_gene: TRBD1
abundance: -
j_gene: TRBJ1-2
CDR3nt: TGTGCCTGGAGGGGACAGGGCCTGACTAACTATGGCTACACCTTC
CDR3aa: CAWRGQGLTNYGYTF

v_gene: TRBV28
d_gene: -
abundance: once
j_gene: TRBJ2-2
CDR3nt: TGTGCCAGCAGCTCAGGGGTCAGGGACACCGGGGAGCTGTTTTTT
CDR3aa: CASSSGVRDTGELFF

v_gene: TRBV5-4
d_gene: -
abundance: -
j_gene: TRBJ2-7
CDR3nt: TGTGCCAGCAGCTTAGGGTACAACGGGACAAAGATTTCCTACGAGCAGTACTTC
CDR3aa: CASSLGYNGTKISYEQYF

v_gene: TRBV19
d_gene: TRBD1
abundance: -
j_gene: TRBJ1-4
CDR3nt: TGTGCCAGTAGTAGAAAACAGGGGGCCCATAATGAAAAACTGTTTTTT
CDR3aa: CASSRKQGAHNEKLFF

v_gene: TRBV5-1
d_gene: -
abundance: -
j_gene: TRBJ2-3
CDR3nt: TGCGCCAGCAGCTTGGCCCTGCTAGGAAGCACAGATACGCAGTATTTT
CDR3aa: CASSLALLGSTDTQYF

v_gene: TRBV6-5
d_gene: TRBD2
abundance: -
j_gene: TRBJ2-1
CDR3nt: TGTGCCAGCCGGCTAGCGGATGAGCAGTTCTTC
CDR3aa: CASRLADEQFF